Each of the 15 T cell receptor beta chains below was sequenced from the same sample in a study of T cells in Graves' hyperthyroidism and ophthalmopathy. RNA transcripts yielded amplified TCR beta CDR3 regions. TCR CDR3 regions were first amplified by RT-PCR with HTBI primers. TCRdb analysed the multiplex PCR reads with MiXCR anew, one entry per CDR3 protein. The sample carries about half a million distinct CDR3 sequences, about 20% recorded once. The sequencing input was blood. These receptors all stem from a woman in her sixties or seventies with Graves' ophthalmopathy.

This clonotype was seen at least ten times. The chain uses TRBV7-3 and TRBJ2-2, with 8 bases that match TRBD2. The CDR3 loop spans 15 amino acids. Losses at the gene ends were 4 bases for V and 3 bases for J; bases not matched to a gene: 4. The V gene's germline CDR1 is SGHTA and CDR2 FQGTGA. CDR3 protein: CASSSGLGDTGELFF. The DNA of the CDR3 is TGTGCCAGCAGCTCGGGACTAGGGGACACCGGGGAGCTGTTTTTT.

The V and J genes are TRBV20-1 and TRBJ2-7, with 8 bases fitting TRBD1. This CDR3 spans 12 amino acids. Looked up from germline, CDR1 is DFQATT and CDR2 is SNEGSKA (reference sequence). The ends lost 5 bases at V and 7 bases at J; junction bases unmatched: 7. CDR3 loop: CSAGQGLREQYF. The CDR3 DNA reads TGCAGTGCTGGACAGGGTTTGAGGGAGCAGTACTTC.

The gene calls are TRBV27 and TRBJ2-1; D may correspond to TRBD1 or TRBD2 (5 bases each). Germline loops: CDR1 MNHEY, CDR2 SMNVEV (reference sequence). The CDR3 consists of 18 residues. Trimming took off 3 bases at V and 0 bases at J, with 18 bases between the two ends. For the CDR3, the DNA is TGTGCCAGCAGTTTTGGGGTCGGGACCTCGTTCTCCTACAATGAGCAGTTCTTC. Protein product: CASSFGVGTSFSYNEQFF.

This clonotype was picked up many times. The V and J genes are TRBV12-3 or TRBV12-4 and TRBJ1-5; D is ambiguous. This CDR3 is 14 amino acids long. With 0 bases removed from V and 4 bases from J, the gap between germline ends came to 7 bases. This CDR3 is CASSLAGTNQPQHF. DNA of the CDR3: TGTGCCAGCAGTTTAGCCGGAACGAATCAGCCCCAGCATTTT.

This clonotype was counted only a few times. V is TRBV6-2 or TRBV6-3 and J is TRBJ2-1, with 10 bases fitting TRBD2. V lost 5 bases to trimming and J lost 4 bases; unmatched junction nucleotides: 17. The CDR3 totals 19 residues. Germline V gene sequence: CDR1 MNHEY, CDR2 SVGEGT. The CDR3 here is CASSPPPNTGLAVYNEQFF. Here the CDR3 DNA reads TGTGCCAGCAGTCCTCCACCGAACACCGGACTAGCGGTATACAATGAGCAGTTCTTC.

This clonotype has just a few counts. The gene calls are TRBV3-1 and TRBJ1-2, with unresolved D. This CDR3 has 13 amino acids. Germline-derived CDR1 and CDR2 are LGHDT and YNNKEL (reference sequence). V shed 1 base and J shed 8 bases, with 11 bases lying between them. The CDR3 is CASSQVSGWGYTF. CDR3 nucleotides: TGTGCCAGCAGCCAAGTGTCCGGTTGGGGCTACACCTTC. Drawing the rest from reference TRBV3-1 and TRBJ1-2, the complete variable domain is DTAVSQTPKYLVTQMGNDKSIKCEQNLGHDTMYWYKQDSKKFLKIMFSYNNKELIINETVPNRFSPKSPDKAHLNLHINSLELGDSAVYFCASSQVSGWGYTFGSGTRLTVV.

The genes are TRBV2 and TRBJ2-2; D not certain. Germline V gene data show CDR1 as SNHLY and CDR2 as FYNNEI. Trimming removed 3 bases from V and 1 base from J, with 15 bases in between. The CDR3 is 17 residues long. The CDR3 loop reads CASSDIPPGLNTGELFF. The CDR3 bases are TGTGCCAGCAGTGATATACCACCCGGATTGAACACCGGGGAGCTGTTTTTT.

Remarks on this clonotype: This clone may be a read error of a much larger clone one base away. The chain is built from TRBV12-3 or TRBV12-4 and TRBJ2-7; the D gene is possibly TRBD2 (6 bases). The CDR3 has 14 amino acids. This CDR3 is CASSPSGLSYGQYF. The CDR3 coding sequence is TGTGCCAGCAGTCCAAGCGGGCTATCCTACGGGCAGTACTTC.

There are many counts of this clonotype. The CDR3 DNA reads TGCAGCGTTTCGGGGACTAGCGGGAACGAGCAGTACTTC. As protein: CSVSGTSGNEQYF. V is TRBV29-1 and J is TRBJ2-7; 13 nucleotides align to TRBD2. Trimming cost V 5 bases and J 5 bases; bases outside gene matches: 3. The CDR3 is 13 amino acids. Germline V CDR1 and CDR2: SQVTM, ANQGSEA.

This clonotype was counted between two and nine times. This rearrangement joins TRBV27 to TRBJ1-2; 8 bases agree with TRBD1. This CDR3 comprises 15 residues. CDR1 and CDR2 (germline): MNHEY, SMNVEV (reference sequence). Trimming at V came to 5 bases and at J to 7 bases, leaving 12 bases not matched to a gene. Here the CDR3 reads CASSLRWTGLVGYTF. Here the CDR3 DNA reads TGTGCCAGCAGTCTAAGATGGACAGGGTTGGTTGGCTACACCTTC.

In its sample, this clonotype was seen many times. This CDR3 reads CASSQVPWDEQYF. The DNA for the CDR3 is TGTGCCAGCAGCCAAGTCCCTTGGGACGAGCAGTACTTC. The chain combines TRBV3-1 with TRBJ2-7, with D unresolved. V lost 1 base and J lost 5, with 9 bases in between. The CDR3 spans 13 residues. The germline V gene has CDR1 LGHDT and CDR2 YNNKEL (reference sequence).

The rearrangement uses TRBV30 and TRBJ2-5, with TRBD2 identical over 8 bases. V was clipped by 3 bases and J by 5 bases; unmatched bases: 11. The CDR3 has 15 amino acids. Germline V gene lookup returns CDR1 GTSNPN and CDR2 SVGIG (reference sequence). As DNA, the CDR3 is TGTGCCTGGAGCCAAATAGCGGGGAGAGGGGAGACCCAGTACTTC. This codes for CAWSQIAGRGETQYF.

The chain is built from TRBV10-2 and TRBJ2-7; no clear D. This CDR3 has 14 residues. Trimming stripped 3 bases from V and 6 bases from J, with 15 bases between. Germline CDR1 WSHSY, CDR2 SAAADI. The CDR3 loop reads CASSDRLSSGEQYF. The DNA of the CDR3 is TGCGCCAGCAGTGATAGACTCAGCTCTGGCGAGCAGTACTTC.

This clonotype was found many times. The chain combines TRBV29-1 with TRBJ2-1; the match to TRBD2 covers 7 bases. Germline CDR1 and CDR2: SQVTM and ANQGSEA. The V gene end was trimmed by 4 bases and the J gene end by 10 bases; junction bases not matched to a gene: 10. CDR3 length: 13 residues. CDR3 region: CSVVTSALREQFF. CDR3 DNA: TGCAGCGTTGTTACTAGCGCCCTTCGGGAGCAGTTCTTC.

This clonotype was seen a few times. The chain links TRBV7-9 to TRBJ1-1; 9 nucleotides line up with TRBD1. The junction had 8 bases not matched to a gene; V was cut back by 3 bases and J by 3 bases. The CDR3 length is 16 residues. CDR1 and CDR2 from the germline V gene are SEHNR and FQNEAQ (reference sequence). The CDR3 region is CASSLGTGIGDTEAFF. In DNA form, the CDR3 reads TGTGCCAGCAGCTTGGGGACAGGGATCGGGGACACTGAAGCTTTCTTT.